Listed below are T cell receptor beta chains from one sample, sequenced in a study of blood T cells in healthy people across ages. MiXCR was run by TCRdb on the 5' RACE reads, yielding one entry per CDR3 protein. The sample holds 780,000 or so distinct CDR3 sequences; more than 50% are singletons and the top ten take 25% to 30%. The sample comprised blood. These receptors were collected from a man aged 35 to 55 in good health. Both conserved end residues are part of each CDR3. The D gene is left open where the match is weak. A row's size may be missing; if present it is once, few, many or a size class.

clone_size	cdr3_length	d_call	v_call	j_call	cdr3_nt	cdr3_aa
few	15	TRBD2	TRBV5-1	TRBJ2-1	TGCGCCAGCAGCTTGGATAGCGGGGGGATCAATGAGCAGTTCTTC	CASSLDSGGINEQFF
NA	15	TRBD1	TRBV27	TRBJ2-6	TGTGCCAGCAGTTCACAGGGGACGAGGGCCAACGTCCTGACTTTC	CASSSQGTRANVLTF
NA	15	NA	TRBV6-1	TRBJ2-1	TGTGCCAGCAGAAGGGGGGGGGCGGCCTACAATGAGCAGTTCTTC	CASRRGGAAYNEQFF
NA	15	TRBD1	TRBV18	TRBJ2-1	TGTGCCAGCTCACCATGGGACAGGGGGTTAAATGAGCAGTTCTTC	CASSPWDRGLNEQFF
NA	15	TRBD1	TRBV5-5	TRBJ2-7	TGTGCCAGCACCGCTCCGGGACAGGGTTCCTACGAGCAGTACTTC	CASTAPGQGSYEQYF
NA	13	NA	TRBV6-2/TRBV6-3	TRBJ1-5	TGTGCCAGCACCACAGGGTTCGTCCAGCCCCAGCATTTT	CASTTGFVQPQHF
NA	14	TRBD1	TRBV7-2	TRBJ1-2	TGTGCCAGCAGCTTACGGCGGACAGGGGGCGGCTACACCTTC	CASSLRRTGGGYTF
NA	13	NA	TRBV6-6	TRBJ2-7	TGTGCCAGCAGTAGTATGGTAACCTACGAGCAGTACTTC	CASSSMVTYEQYF
NA	14	NA	TRBV12-3/TRBV12-4	TRBJ1-2	TGTGCCAGCAGTTTAAGGGGGGGCGGCTATGGCTACACCTTC	CASSLRGGGYGYTF
NA	11	NA	TRBV20-1	TRBJ2-1	TGCAGTGCTAGAGCCTACAATGAGCAGTTCTTC	CSARAYNEQFF
few	17	TRBD1	TRBV5-1	TRBJ2-3	TGCGCCAGCAGCTTAATATTGACAGGGACCAGCACAGATACGCAGTATTTT	CASSLILTGTSTDTQYF
NA	12	TRBD2	TRBV3-1	TRBJ2-3	TGTGCCAGCAGCCAGATGGGGACTAGTACGTATTTT	CASSQMGTSTYF
NA	13	TRBD1	TRBV6-5	TRBJ2-1	TGTGCCAGCAGTCCGGACAGGGTGAATGAGCAGTTCTTC	CASSPDRVNEQFF
NA	16	TRBD2	TRBV9	TRBJ2-3	TGTGCCAGCAGCGGACAACGGGAGGGGGGCACAGATACGCAGTATTTT	CASSGQREGGTDTQYF
NA	15	NA	TRBV3-1	TRBJ2-6	TGTGCCAGCAGCCAACAGATCTCTGGGGCCAACGTCCTGACTTTC	CASSQQISGANVLTF
NA	14	TRBD2	TRBV29-1	TRBJ2-1	TGCAGCGTTGATCGAGCGGGGAGTGGCAATGAGCAGTTCTTC	CSVDRAGSGNEQFF
NA	17	NA	TRBV6-1	TRBJ2-6	TGTGCCAACCAACCGACAGTTTTTCACTCTGGGGCCAACGTCCTGACTTTC	CANQPTVFHSGANVLTF
many	11	NA	TRBV29-1	TRBJ2-4	TGCAGCCCTAGGGTGGGGGGTAGGCAGTACTTC	CSPRVGGRQYF
once	14	TRBD2	TRBV20-1	TRBJ2-4	TGCAGTGCTAAGGCCGGGACTAGCGGGAAGGAGCAGTACTTC	CSAKAGTSGKEQYF
NA	14	NA	TRBV12-3/TRBV12-4	TRBJ1-1	TGTGCCAGCACCAGAGACAGATCCGGCACTGAAGCTTTCTTT	CASTRDRSGTEAFF
NA	17	NA	TRBV6-1	TRBJ1-2	TGTGCCAGCAGTGAAGGGTCTGTAGGGGCGGTAGTCTATGGCTACACCTTC	CASSEGSVGAVVYGYTF
NA	15	TRBD1	TRBV3-1	TRBJ2-5	TGTGCCAGCAGCCCAAGACAGGGGGCAGAAGAGACCCAGTACTTC	CASSPRQGAEETQYF
NA	11	NA	TRBV5-1	TRBJ2-3	TGCGCCAGCAGCGCGGTGGATACGCAGTATTTT	CASSAVDTQYF
NA	16	TRBD2	TRBV20-1	TRBJ2-1	TGCAGTGCTAGGGTTTTCGGGCGGGAGCAAGGCGATGTGCAGTTCTTC	CSARVFGREQGDVQFF
few	15	NA	TRBV25-1	TRBJ2-5	TGTGCCAGCAGTCCAGTGACAGGTGAACAAGAGACCCAGTACTTC	CASSPVTGEQETQYF
once	13	NA	TRBV21-1	TRBJ2-3	TGTGCCAGCAGCAACTCCATCACAGATACGCAGTATTTT	CASSNSITDTQYF
NA	15	TRBD2	TRBV7-9	TRBJ2-5	TGTGCCAGCAGCTTATTAGCGGGGGGGAAGGAGACCCAGTACTTC	CASSLLAGGKETQYF
NA	16	NA	TRBV5-1	TRBJ2-1	TGCGCCAGCAGCTTGTTAACAGGGATATTCTACAATGAGCAGTTCTTC	CASSLLTGIFYNEQFF
NA	15	NA	TRBV5-1	TRBJ2-3	TGCGCCAGCAGCCTCGAGGGCCTTTTGGGAGATACGCAGTATTTT	CASSLEGLLGDTQYF
NA	17	TRBD1	TRBV11-3	TRBJ2-7	TGTGCCAGCAGCTTAGAGCGGATCGGGACAGGTCACTACGAGCAGTACTTC	CASSLERIGTGHYEQYF
NA	18	NA	TRBV4-2	TRBJ2-4	TGTGCCAGCAGCCAAGAACCCTCCGTTGTTGAGGGAGGAAACATTCAGTACTTC	CASSQEPSVVEGGNIQYF
NA	13	NA	TRBV27	TRBJ2-1	TGTGCCAGCAGTTTATCGCCCTACAATGAGCAGTTCTTC	CASSLSPYNEQFF
NA	11	NA	TRBV25-1	TRBJ2-6	TGTGCCAGCACGGCGGCCAACGTCCTGACTTTC	CASTAANVLTF
NA	11	NA	TRBV20-1	TRBJ1-2	TGCAGTGCCAGGACAGACTATGGCTACACCTTC	CSARTDYGYTF
many	14	TRBD1	TRBV29-1	TRBJ2-7	TGCAGCGTTGAATTTCAGGGGGCCGACTACGAGCAGTACTTC	CSVEFQGADYEQYF
few	14	NA	TRBV9	TRBJ1-2	TGTGCCAGCATGGGGGGGGCTGAGTCGGATGGCTACACCTTC	CASMGGAESDGYTF
NA	16	TRBD1	TRBV7-9	TRBJ2-6	TGTGCCAGCAGCTTCTCAGGGGGCGGTGGGGCCAACGTCCTGACTTTC	CASSFSGGGGANVLTF
NA	17	NA	TRBV4-3	TRBJ2-7	TGCGCCAGCAGCCAATTCACCCAGGGGGGGCTTTACAATGAGCAGTACTTC	CASSQFTQGGLYNEQYF
NA	16	TRBD2	TRBV5-4	TRBJ2-3	TGTGCCAGAAGCTTGGGGGTCACTAGCGGTACAGATACGCAGTATTTT	CARSLGVTSGTDTQYF
few	14	NA	TRBV6-5	TRBJ1-2	TGTGCCAGCAGTTACAAGGGTCCCCCTTCGCGCTACACCTTC	CASSYKGPPSRYTF
few	10	NA	TRBV2	TRBJ2-7	TGTGCCAGCAGCCAGCTTGAGCAGTACTTC	CASSQLEQYF
few	15	NA	TRBV12-3/TRBV12-4	TRBJ2-5	TGTGCCAGCAGTTTTTCGCGGAGGAAGGAGGAGACCCAGTACTTC	CASSFSRRKEETQYF
NA	16	NA	TRBV6-5	TRBJ1-1	TGTGCCAGCAGTTACATAGTAGGGCAGCTGAACACTGAAGCTTTCTTT	CASSYIVGQLNTEAFF
NA	13	NA	TRBV29-1	TRBJ2-7	TGCAGTGGGGGGGGCGGAACCTCCTACGAGCAGTACTTC	CSGGGGTSYEQYF
NA	14	TRBD2	TRBV29-1	TRBJ2-1	TGCAGCGTCGGACGGAGCGGGATGATAGATGAGCAGTTCTTC	CSVGRSGMIDEQFF
NA	15	NA	TRBV20-1	TRBJ1-1	TGCAGTGCTAGAGATAGAGCAGGGGTGAACACTGAAGCTTTCTTT	CSARDRAGVNTEAFF
NA	11	NA	TRBV25-1	TRBJ2-4	TGTGCCAGCAGTGAACTCAACATTCAGTACTTC	CASSELNIQYF
NA	18	TRBD1	TRBV12-3/TRBV12-4	TRBJ1-1	TGTGCCAGCCGCTTTGGGCCAGGGGGTTTGGGAAAGAACACTGAAGCTTTCTTT	CASRFGPGGLGKNTEAFF